This entry concerns a single T cell receptor beta chain. The source of the sample is a study of blood T cell repertoires in COVID-19. Measured with immunoSEQ multiplex PCR; TCRdb has only the in-frame clones, and not every one. The sample includes 350,000 to 400,000 clones, 85% to 90% of them seen just once. The sample comprised PBMCs or T cells enriched from blood (not recorded which). The receptor comes from a man between 18 and 29 years old who had recovered from COVID-19.

Here the CDR3 reads CASSQVSRDDEQFF. The CDR3 DNA reads TGCGCCAGCAGCCAAGTATCGAGGGATGATGAGCAGTTCTTC. This chain uses TRBV4-3 with TRBJ2-1, with D possibly matching TRBD2 (5 bases). The CDR3 consists of 14 residues. Looked up from germline, CDR1 is LGHNA and CDR2 is YSLEER. Deletions cut 1 base from V and 8 bases from J, with 12 bases between.